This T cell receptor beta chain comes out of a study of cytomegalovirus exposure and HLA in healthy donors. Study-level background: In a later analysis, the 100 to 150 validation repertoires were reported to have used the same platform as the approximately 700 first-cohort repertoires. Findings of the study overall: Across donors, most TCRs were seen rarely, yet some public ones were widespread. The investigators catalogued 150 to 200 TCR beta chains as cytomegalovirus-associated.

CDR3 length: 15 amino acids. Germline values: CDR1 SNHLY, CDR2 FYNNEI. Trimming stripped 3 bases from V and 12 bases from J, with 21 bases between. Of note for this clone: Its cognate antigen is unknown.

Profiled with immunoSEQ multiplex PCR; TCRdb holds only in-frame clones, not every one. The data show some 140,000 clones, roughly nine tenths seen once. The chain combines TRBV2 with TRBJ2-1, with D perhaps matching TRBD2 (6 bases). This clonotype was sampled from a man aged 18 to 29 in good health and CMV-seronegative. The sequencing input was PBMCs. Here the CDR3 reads CASSEDLGLNSGQFF. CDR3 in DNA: TGTGCCAGCAGTGAGGATCTGGGCCTTAATAGCGGGCAGTTCTTC.